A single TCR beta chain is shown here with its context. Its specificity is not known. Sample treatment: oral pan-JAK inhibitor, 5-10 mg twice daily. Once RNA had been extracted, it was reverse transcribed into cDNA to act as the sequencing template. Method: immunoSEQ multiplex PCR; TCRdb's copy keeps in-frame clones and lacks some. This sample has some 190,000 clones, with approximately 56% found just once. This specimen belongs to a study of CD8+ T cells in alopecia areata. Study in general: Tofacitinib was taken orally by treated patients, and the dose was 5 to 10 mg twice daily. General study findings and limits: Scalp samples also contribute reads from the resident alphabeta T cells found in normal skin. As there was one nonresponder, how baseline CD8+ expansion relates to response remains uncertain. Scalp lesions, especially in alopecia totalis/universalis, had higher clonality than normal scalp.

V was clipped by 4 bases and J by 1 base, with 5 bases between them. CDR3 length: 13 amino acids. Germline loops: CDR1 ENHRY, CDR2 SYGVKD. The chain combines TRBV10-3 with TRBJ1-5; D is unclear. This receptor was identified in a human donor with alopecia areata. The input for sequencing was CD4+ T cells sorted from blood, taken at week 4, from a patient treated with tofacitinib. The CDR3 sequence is CAISGRSNQPQHF. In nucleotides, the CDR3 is TGTGCCATCAGTGGAAGAAGCAATCAGCCCCAGCATTTT.